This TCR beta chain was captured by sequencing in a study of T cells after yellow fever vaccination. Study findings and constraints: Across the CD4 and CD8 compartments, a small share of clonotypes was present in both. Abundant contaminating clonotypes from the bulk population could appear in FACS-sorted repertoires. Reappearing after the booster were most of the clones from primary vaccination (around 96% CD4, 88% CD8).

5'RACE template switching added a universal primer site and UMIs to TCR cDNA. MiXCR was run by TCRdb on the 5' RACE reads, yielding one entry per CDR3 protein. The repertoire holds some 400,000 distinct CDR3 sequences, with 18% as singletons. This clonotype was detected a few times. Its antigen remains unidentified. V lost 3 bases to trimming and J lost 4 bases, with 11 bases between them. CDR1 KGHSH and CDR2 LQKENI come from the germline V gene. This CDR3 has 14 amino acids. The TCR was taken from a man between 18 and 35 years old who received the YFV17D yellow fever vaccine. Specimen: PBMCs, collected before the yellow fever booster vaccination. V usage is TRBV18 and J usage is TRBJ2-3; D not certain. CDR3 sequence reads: CASSPDRSSDTQYF. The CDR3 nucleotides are TGTGCCAGCTCACCGGACCGGTCGTCAGATACGCAGTATTTT.